Listed below are T cell receptor beta chains from one sample, sequenced in a study of T cells after yellow fever vaccination. TCRdb reprocessed the 5' RACE reads with MiXCR, giving one entry per CDR3 protein. This repertoire shows hundreds of thousands of distinct CDR3 sequences, roughly an eighth found once; its top ten account for 14% to 15%. The sequences come from PBMCs, collected on the day of the yellow fever booster vaccination. The receptors derive from a young man who received the YFV17D yellow fever vaccine. The CDR3 runs from the conserved cysteine through the conserved F or W. Each record gives: V gene, J gene, clone size, D gene, CDR3 DNA, CDR3 protein. A D gene is named only where the DNA matches it firmly. The listing skips clone size in some rows; elsewhere it reads once, few, many or a size class.

TRBV5-4	TRBJ2-5	many	.	TGTGCCAGCAGCTTCCCGGGACAAGAGACCCAGTACTTC	CASSFPGQETQYF
TRBV9	TRBJ2-2	.	.	TGTGCCAGCATGAGGGGGAATTCAGGCACCGGGGAGCTGTTTTTT	CASMRGNSGTGELFF
TRBV11-2	TRBJ1-4	.	.	TGTGCCAGCAGCTTACCGAGGGGGACAACTAATGAAAAACTGTTTTTT	CASSLPRGTTNEKLFF
TRBV7-9	TRBJ2-7	many	.	TGTGCCAGCAGCCCACCGGGACTGCCCTCCTACGAGCAGTACTTC	CASSPPGLPSYEQYF
TRBV27	TRBJ2-2	once	.	TGTGCCAGCAGTTTATCATTATCGTGCGGGGAGCTGTTTTTT	CASSLSLSCGELFF
TRBV4-3	TRBJ2-2	few	.	TGCGCCAGCAGCCAAGGGGACGGGGCAGACCGGGAGCTGTTTTTT	CASSQGDGADRELFF
TRBV6-2/TRBV6-3	TRBJ2-1	few	TRBD2	TGTGCCAGCAGTTCCCCCGGACTAGCGGCCTACAATGAGCAGTTCTTC	CASSSPGLAAYNEQFF
TRBV6-2/TRBV6-3	TRBJ2-2	few	.	TGTGCCAGCAGTTGGACGCAGAACACCGGGGAGCTGTTTTTT	CASSWTQNTGELFF
TRBV20-1	TRBJ1-1	.	TRBD1	TGCAGTGCTAGAGAGGGACAGGCCTTTGAAGCTTTCTTT	CSAREGQAFEAFF
TRBV4-1	TRBJ2-1	few	.	TGCGCCAGCAGCCAAAGCGTACCAACTCCCTGGGATGAGCAGTTCTTC	CASSQSVPTPWDEQFF
TRBV7-2	TRBJ2-7	.	.	TGTGCCAGCAGCTCCCGTGAGGGGGTCCCCTACGAGCAGTACTTC	CASSSREGVPYEQYF
TRBV7-2	TRBJ2-3	.	TRBD2	TGTGCCAGCAGCTTAGCAGCGGGAGGAGATACGCAGTATTTT	CASSLAAGGDTQYF
TRBV29-1	TRBJ2-7	.	.	TGCAGCGTTAGTGTGACAGTCTACGAGCAGTACTTC	CSVSVTVYEQYF
TRBV6-1	TRBJ2-5	.	TRBD1	TGTGCCAGCAGTGAACTGACAGGGGTAGAGACCCAGTACTTC	CASSELTGVETQYF
TRBV27	TRBJ1-4	.	.	TGTGCCAGCAGCCAAAAGGTGACAGTTAATGAAAAACTGTTTTTT	CASSQKVTVNEKLFF
TRBV11-2	TRBJ2-7	few	.	TGTGCCAGCAGCTTAGAATGGGCAGGGGTGGACGAGCAGTACTTC	CASSLEWAGVDEQYF
TRBV12-3/TRBV12-4	TRBJ2-7	few	.	TGTGCCAGCAGTTTAGCCCTCCCCTACGAGCAGTACTTC	CASSLALPYEQYF
TRBV12-3/TRBV12-4	TRBJ2-1	few	.	TGTGCCAGCAGTTTGAGACGGGGGGCGGTTGAGCAGTTCTTC	CASSLRRGAVEQFF
TRBV5-1	TRBJ2-1	many	.	TGCGCCAGCAGTCGACCCTCCAAGGACAGAGGCTCCTACAATGAGCAGTTCTTC	CASSRPSKDRGSYNEQFF
TRBV10-1	TRBJ2-3	.	TRBD1	TGCGCCAGCAGTACCGGGACAGGGGCCGGCACAGATACGCAGTATTTT	CASSTGTGAGTDTQYF
TRBV7-2	TRBJ2-7	few	.	TGTGCCAGCAGCTTTACCCGGGACGTGTACGAGCAGTACTTC	CASSFTRDVYEQYF
TRBV27	TRBJ2-1	few	TRBD2	TGTGCCAGCAGTTTTGAGGGAGGGAAGATCAGCTTC	CASSFEGGKISF
TRBV30	TRBJ1-6	.	.	TGTGCCTGGAGTGTACCACCTCCGGTCGCTAATAATTCACCCCTCCACTTT	CAWSVPPPVANNSPLHF
TRBV28	TRBJ2-7	many	TRBD2	TGTGCCAGCACCCCTGGGGTAGCGGGAGTCCCCTACGAGCAGTACTTC	CASTPGVAGVPYEQYF
TRBV6-6	TRBJ1-1	.	.	TGTGCCAGCAGTACCTCTCGGGGCACTGAAGCTTTCTTT	CASSTSRGTEAFF
TRBV18	TRBJ1-6	few	.	TGTGCCAGCTCACCAGAGCGACAGGCCAATTCACCCCTCCACTTT	CASSPERQANSPLHF
TRBV6-2/TRBV6-3	TRBJ2-1	.	.	TGTGCCAGCAGTTACTCGAGGGGTTTCTACAATGAGCAGTTCTTC	CASSYSRGFYNEQFF
TRBV6-5	TRBJ1-1	.	.	TGTGCCAGCAGTTCCCTCGAAGGGACTGAAGCTTTCTTT	CASSSLEGTEAFF
TRBV27	TRBJ2-3	.	.	TGTGCCAGCAGCCCCGGGACCTTTATTACGCAGTATTTT	CASSPGTFITQYF
TRBV5-1	TRBJ1-2	few	TRBD1	TGCGCCAGCAGCGAACAGGGGGCGGAATACTATGGCTACACCTTC	CASSEQGAEYYGYTF
TRBV5-1	TRBJ2-5	few	.	TGCGCCAGCAGGGGGATGCAAGAGACCCAGTACTTC	CASRGMQETQYF
TRBV4-3	TRBJ2-7	.	.	TGCGCCAGCAGCCCTGAAGTTAGACTCTACGAGCAGTACTTC	CASSPEVRLYEQYF
TRBV27	TRBJ1-6	.	.	TGTGCCACCCGGGATCTCTATAATTCACCCCTCCACTTT	CATRDLYNSPLHF
TRBV7-9	TRBJ1-1	few	TRBD1	TGTGCCAGCAGCATAACGACCCAGGGGGCGCGCCCTGAAGCTTTCTTT	CASSITTQGARPEAFF
TRBV19	TRBJ1-1	.	TRBD1	TGTGCCAGTAGTATATCGGGACAGGGAACGACTGAAGCTTTCTTT	CASSISGQGTTEAFF
TRBV7-2	TRBJ2-5	few	.	TGTGCCAGCAGCTTAGAGCTAAGACTCAGAGAGACCCAGTACTTC	CASSLELRLRETQYF
TRBV15	TRBJ2-1	many	TRBD2	TGTGCCACCAGCAGGAGGGCGGGAGCCTACAATGAGCAGTTCTTC	CATSRRAGAYNEQFF
TRBV6-1	TRBJ1-4	few	.	TGTGCCAGCAGGCGGGAGTTGGGAGAAAAACTGTTTTTT	CASRRELGEKLFF
TRBV4-2	TRBJ1-3	.	.	TGTGCCAGGAGCGCCGGGCTGACTGGAAACACCATATATTTT	CARSAGLTGNTIYF
TRBV12-3/TRBV12-4	TRBJ2-7	.	TRBD2	TGTGCCAGCAACCTAGCGGGAGTAAACTACGAGCAGTACTTC	CASNLAGVNYEQYF
TRBV3-1	TRBJ1-6	.	.	TGTGCCAGCAGCCAAGCCCATCGGGGTCCTTCACCCCTCCACTTT	CASSQAHRGPSPLHF
TRBV30	TRBJ2-1	few	TRBD2	TGTGCCTGGAGTCCCCAGCGGGATAGCAATGAGCAGTTCTTC	CAWSPQRDSNEQFF
TRBV27	TRBJ2-2	few	TRBD2	TGTGCCAGCAGTTTAGGGCCGGGACTACAGAACACCGGGGAGCTGTTTTTT	CASSLGPGLQNTGELFF
TRBV20-1	TRBJ2-7	few	.	TGCAGTGCCGCACCTTCCCCCGACTACGAGCAGTACTTC	CSAAPSPDYEQYF
TRBV6-5	TRBJ2-7	.	.	TGTGCCAGCAGTTACTCCAGGGTAGCATCCTACGAGCAGTACTTC	CASSYSRVASYEQYF
TRBV14	TRBJ2-2	.	TRBD2	TGTGCCAGCAGCCGCCTAGCGGGAGTCAATATCGGGGAGCTGTTTTTT	CASSRLAGVNIGELFF
TRBV5-4	TRBJ2-1	few	.	TGTGCCAGCAGCGCACCCGGGGCAAGGGGGGAGCTCAATGAGCAGTTCTTC	CASSAPGARGELNEQFF
TRBV5-1	TRBJ2-1	many	.	TGCGCCAGCACCCCGGGACCGACGGGGAATGAGCAGTTCTTC	CASTPGPTGNEQFF
TRBV20-1	TRBJ1-6	medium-sized	.	TGCAGTGCTAGAGACATGCGGCAGGGCGTCGCGACACCCCTCCACTTT	CSARDMRQGVATPLHF